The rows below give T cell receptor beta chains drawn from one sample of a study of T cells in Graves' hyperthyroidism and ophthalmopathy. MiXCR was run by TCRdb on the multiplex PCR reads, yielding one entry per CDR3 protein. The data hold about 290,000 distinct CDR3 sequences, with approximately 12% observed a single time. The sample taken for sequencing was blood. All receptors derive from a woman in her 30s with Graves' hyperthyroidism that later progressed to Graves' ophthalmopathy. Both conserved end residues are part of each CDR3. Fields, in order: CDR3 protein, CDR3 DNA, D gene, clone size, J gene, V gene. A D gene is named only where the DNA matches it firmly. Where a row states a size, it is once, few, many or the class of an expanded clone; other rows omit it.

CAWSAPARGNMNTEAFF,TGTGCCTGGAGTGCCCCAGCGAGGGGAAACATGAACACTGAAGCTTTCTTT,.,many,TRBJ1-1,TRBV30
CASSESWGVAGLPYEQYF,TGCGCCAGCAGCGAAAGTTGGGGCGTAGCGGGACTTCCCTACGAGCAGTACTTC,TRBD2,few,TRBJ2-7,TRBV4-1
CASRDREGYGYTF,TGTGCCAGCAGAGACAGGGAGGGCTATGGCTACACCTTC,TRBD1,many,TRBJ1-2,TRBV27
CASSYDGLAVGDTQYF,TGTGCCAGCAGTTACGATGGACTAGCGGTAGGAGATACGCAGTATTTT,TRBD2,many,TRBJ2-3,TRBV6-2/TRBV6-3
CASSQDLGGGAFF,TGTGCCAGCAGCCAAGATCTTGGTGGGGGAGCTTTCTTT,.,many,TRBJ1-1,TRBV3-1
CSVDFRRGLAGGRVDEQFF,TGCAGCGTTGATTTTCGCAGGGGGCTAGCGGGAGGTCGGGTGGATGAGCAGTTCTTC,TRBD2,.,TRBJ2-1,TRBV29-1
CASSSVRGDEQFF,TGTGCCAGCAGCAGTGTTCGGGGCGATGAGCAGTTCTTC,.,many,TRBJ2-1,TRBV2
CASSPKDLTSGLSYEQYF,TGTGCCAGCTCACCAAAAGACCTGACTAGCGGACTCTCCTACGAGCAGTACTTC,TRBD2,many,TRBJ2-7,TRBV18
CASSSYRGNSDYGYTF,TGTGCCAGCAGCTCTTACAGGGGGAATTCAGACTATGGCTACACCTTC,TRBD1,many,TRBJ1-2,TRBV7-9
CASSQEQTGISPLHF,TGCGCCAGCAGCCAAGAGCAGACAGGGATCTCACCCCTCCACTTT,TRBD1,.,TRBJ1-6,TRBV4-3
CASTWGTGFAGYTF,TGTGCCAGCACTTGGGGGACAGGGTTCGCTGGCTACACCTTC,TRBD1,.,TRBJ1-2,TRBV5-6
CASSHRFGSGLAGEVGTDTQYF,TGTGCCAGCAGCCACAGGTTCGGGTCGGGACTAGCGGGAGAAGTTGGCACAGATACGCAGTATTTT,TRBD2,many,TRBJ2-3,TRBV7-3
CASSPRQGDPLAKNIQYF,TGTGCCAGCTCACCACGGCAGGGGGACCCTCTAGCCAAAAACATTCAGTACTTC,TRBD1,few,TRBJ2-4,TRBV18
CASSAGQANNEQFF,TGTGCCAGCAGCGCAGGACAGGCGAACAATGAGCAGTTCTTC,TRBD1,many,TRBJ2-1,TRBV9
CAGSLSGISQPQHF,TGTGCCGGCAGTTTATCAGGGATCAGTCAGCCCCAGCATTTT,.,.,TRBJ1-5,TRBV27
CAGGKEGPTYNEQFF,TGTGCCGGGGGGAAGGAGGGGCCCACCTACAATGAGCAGTTCTTC,.,many,TRBJ2-1,TRBV2
CASSFPSGRGNEQFF,TGTGCCAGCAGTTTTCCTAGCGGGAGGGGAAATGAGCAGTTCTTC,TRBD2,many,TRBJ2-1,TRBV28
CASSTGDRVGGNTIYF,TGTGCCAGCAGCACGGGGGACAGGGTGGGGGGAAACACCATATATTTT,TRBD1,many,TRBJ1-3,TRBV7-8
CSASVQATNEKLFF,TGCAGTGCTAGTGTCCAGGCAACGAATGAAAAACTGTTTTTT,.,.,TRBJ1-4,TRBV20-1
CASSSLAGVTDTQYF,TGTGCCAGCAGTTCCCTGGCGGGAGTGACAGATACGCAGTATTTT,TRBD2,many,TRBJ2-3,TRBV27
CASSLVSGLQGETQYF,TGTGCCAGCAGCTTAGTATCAGGACTCCAGGGGGAGACCCAGTACTTC,.,many,TRBJ2-5,TRBV7-2
CASSRGRWHQPQHF,TGTGCCAGTAGTAGGGGAAGGTGGCATCAGCCCCAGCATTTT,.,.,TRBJ1-5,TRBV19
CSVTGPSGTTGELFF,TGCAGTGTCACGGGGCCTAGCGGAACGACCGGGGAGCTGTTTTTT,TRBD2,many,TRBJ2-2,TRBV20-1
CSASRTLSGETQYF,TGCAGTGCTAGCCGTACCTTGTCAGGGGAGACCCAGTACTTC,.,many,TRBJ2-5,TRBV20-1
CASSQGPGQNYEQYF,TGTGCCAGCAGCCAGGGGCCGGGACAGAACTACGAGCAGTACTTC,TRBD1,few,TRBJ2-7,TRBV4-2
CAGKDSSSGANVLTF,TGTGCCGGAAAAGACAGCTCCTCTGGGGCCAACGTCCTGACTTTC,.,many,TRBJ2-6,TRBV6-1
CAAQAGGDHNEQFF,TGTGCCGCCCAAGCGGGAGGGGACCACAATGAGCAGTTCTTC,TRBD2,.,TRBJ2-1,TRBV24-1
CASRGGGNQPQHF,TGTGCCAGCAGGGGGGGTGGCAATCAGCCCCAGCATTTT,.,.,TRBJ1-5,TRBV28
CASSSGLAGASVYEQYF,TGCGCCAGCAGCTCGGGACTAGCGGGAGCGTCCGTCTACGAGCAGTACTTC,TRBD2,many,TRBJ2-7,TRBV5-1
CASSQDQGANSPLHF,TGTGCCAGCAGCCAAGATCAGGGGGCCAATTCACCCCTCCACTTT,TRBD1,many,TRBJ1-6,TRBV3-1
CAISAGGGTGVTEAFF,TGTGCCATCAGTGCGGGGGGCGGGACAGGGGTCACTGAAGCTTTCTTT,TRBD1,.,TRBJ1-1,TRBV10-3
CASSLGQGDIHEQYF,TGCGCCAGCAGCCTCGGACAGGGGGATATCCACGAGCAGTACTTC,TRBD1,many,TRBJ2-7,TRBV4-1
CASSQDKGFQPQHF,TGTGCCAGCAGCCAAGATAAGGGGTTTCAGCCCCAGCATTTT,.,many,TRBJ1-5,TRBV3-1
CASRPRRADNSPLHF,TGTGCCAGCAGACCGAGAAGGGCTGATAATTCACCCCTCCACTTT,.,few,TRBJ1-6,TRBV2
CATSRPLGVSSYEQYF,TGTGCCACCAGCAGACCTCTCGGGGTTAGCTCCTACGAGCAGTACTTC,.,.,TRBJ2-7,TRBV15
CASSQTGRTITEAFF,TGTGCCAGCAGTCAAACCGGGCGTACCATCACTGAAGCTTTCTTT,.,.,TRBJ1-1,TRBV6-2/TRBV6-3
CASRTGLAREKLFF,TGTGCCAGCAGAACGGGCCTAGCGAGAGAAAAACTGTTTTTT,.,few,TRBJ1-4,TRBV6-1
CASSYAGDYEQYF,TGTGCCAGCAGTTACGCGGGAGACTACGAGCAGTACTTC,TRBD2,many,TRBJ2-7,TRBV6-2/TRBV6-3
CSARRPVGWEQYF,TGCAGTGCTAGACGCCCTGTGGGGTGGGAGCAGTACTTC,.,many,TRBJ2-7,TRBV20-1
CASSTGGGELFF,TGTGCCAGCAGTACCGGGGGCGGGGAGCTGTTTTTT,.,many,TRBJ2-2,TRBV12-3/TRBV12-4
CASSLVLAGGDTQYF,TGTGCCAGCAGTTTAGTACTAGCGGGAGGAGACACGCAGTATTTT,TRBD2,many,TRBJ2-3,TRBV28
CASTYGLTETQYF,TGTGCCAGCACCTACGGCCTGACCGAGACCCAGTACTTC,.,many,TRBJ2-5,TRBV12-3/TRBV12-4
CASSLNPGTGGERAFF,TGTGCCAGCAGTTTAAACCCCGGGACAGGGGGCGAGAGAGCTTTCTTT,TRBD1,once,TRBJ1-1,TRBV27
CASSSLPGTDTQYF,TGTGCCAGCAGTTCCCTACCGGGCACAGATACGCAGTATTTT,.,many,TRBJ2-3,TRBV27
CATSTRASEGETQYF,TGTGCCACCAGCACGAGGGCCTCGGAGGGGGAGACCCAGTACTTC,.,few,TRBJ2-5,TRBV15
CASSSRQAETQYF,TGTGCCAGCAGTAGCCGACAGGCAGAGACCCAGTACTTC,.,many,TRBJ2-5,TRBV12-3/TRBV12-4
CASGYGTNYGYTF,TGTGCCAGCGGTTACGGGACTAACTATGGCTACACCTTC,.,many,TRBJ1-2,TRBV12-3/TRBV12-4
CASSAGGAGDSYNEQFF,TGTGCCAGCAGCGCCGGGGGGGCGGGAGACTCCTACAATGAGCAGTTCTTC,TRBD2,many,TRBJ2-1,TRBV9
CASRPEVGTGSYEQYF,TGTGCCAGCAGACCCGAGGTCGGGACAGGATCCTACGAGCAGTACTTC,TRBD1,few,TRBJ2-7,TRBV6-1
CASSRGGGGLRETQYF,TGTGCCAGCAGTCGTGGGGGGGGCGGACTGCGAGAGACCCAGTACTTC,.,.,TRBJ2-5,TRBV6-2/TRBV6-3
CASSLMGQDYEQYF,TGTGCCAGCAGTTTGATGGGACAGGACTACGAGCAGTACTTC,TRBD1,many,TRBJ2-7,TRBV12-3/TRBV12-4
CASSYERNTEAFF,TGTGCCAGCAGTTATGAGCGGAACACTGAAGCTTTCTTT,.,many,TRBJ1-1,TRBV6-2/TRBV6-3
CASSYALAAGNEQFF,TGTGCCAGCAGTTACGCGCTAGCTGCGGGCAATGAGCAGTTCTTC,.,many,TRBJ2-1,TRBV6-2/TRBV6-3
CASTLGLSSGNTIYF,TGTGCCAGCACTCTAGGACTCAGCTCTGGAAACACCATATATTTT,.,many,TRBJ1-3,TRBV5-5